The 30 T cell receptor beta chains presented below share a single source sample, sequenced in a study of blood T cells in healthy people across ages. The authors ran a second PCR of about 7 to 11 cycles using a sample-barcoded 5' primer and a J-beta primer mix. A single record per CDR3 protein comes from TCRdb applying MiXCR to the 5' RACE reads. The sample carries approximately 810,000 distinct CDR3 sequences, 29% recorded once. The sample comprised blood. These receptors all stem from an elderly woman in good health.

In regard to this clonotype: Likely a read error: the CDR3 ends without its conserved phenylalanine or tryptophan. The V gene is TRBV4-2, the J gene TRBJ1-5; D is possibly TRBD1 (6 bases). Germline values: CDR1 LGHNA, CDR2 YNFKEQ. The CDR3 is made up of 13 amino acids. Trimming stripped 4 bases from V and 4 bases from J, with 8 bases between. The DNA of the CDR3 is TGTGCCAGCAGCCCAGGGACAAATCAGCCCCAGCATTTA. Translating it yields CASSPGTNQPQHL.

The sample holds many counts of this clonotype. V and J are TRBV6-2 or TRBV6-3 and TRBJ2-5; D gene ambiguous. V was trimmed by 7 bases and J by 4 bases, leaving 10 bases between them. Germline lookup yields CDR1 MNHEY and CDR2 SVGEGT. This CDR3 spans 12 amino acids. CDR3 region: CASTGYGETQYF. CDR3 in DNA: TGTGCCAGCACGGGTTACGGAGAGACCCAGTACTTC.

This clonotype was counted a few times. The chain uses TRBV9 and TRBJ2-5; TRBD1 matches 7 bases. The CDR3 spans 13 residues. The germline gives CDR1 SGDLS, CDR2 YYNGEE. The J segment lost 11 bases and the V segment lost 4 bases, leaving 11 bases of the junction unmatched. The CDR3 DNA sequence: TGTGCCAGCAGCTCTCACAGGGGTAATGAGCAGTACTTC. Amino acids: CASSSHRGNEQYF.

In this sample, this clonotype turned up many times. The V gene is TRBV6-2 or TRBV6-3, the J gene TRBJ1-5, with 7 bases that match TRBD1. This CDR3 comprises 15 residues. Germline values: CDR1 MNHEY, CDR2 SVGEGT. J lost 6 bases, V lost 2 bases, and 7 bases had no gene match. The CDR3 reads CASSYRAGGSQPQHF. For the CDR3, the DNA is TGTGCCAGCAGTTACCGGGCAGGGGGTAGTCAGCCCCAGCATTTT.

The sample holds many counts of this clonotype. The gene calls are TRBV18 and TRBJ2-3; D is unresolved. Germline V gene data show CDR1 as KGHSH and CDR2 as LQKENI. The V end lost 4 bases, the J end lost 1 base, and 15 bases lay between the germline ends. CDR3 length: 16 amino acids. Here the CDR3 DNA reads TGTGCCAGCTCACTCAACCCTCACCGGCGCACAGATACGCAGTATTTT. This encodes CASSLNPHRRTDTQYF.

About this clonotype itself: This may stem from a read error, because a much larger clone lies one nucleotide away. The chain combines TRBV20-1 with TRBJ2-3; TRBD2 matches 8 bases. Germline CDR1 DFQATT, CDR2 SNEGSKA (reference sequence). The CDR3 has 15 residues. The CDR3 loop reads CSARRRAGGTDAQYF. Written as DNA, the CDR3 is TGCAGTGCTCGCCGGCGGGCGGGGGGAACAGATGCGCAGTATTTT.

The sample holds one count of this clonotype. An end of the junction does not agree with germline; a read error may underlie this. This chain uses TRBV12-3 or TRBV12-4 with TRBJ1-3; D unresolved. This CDR3 spans 11 amino acids. The CDR3 loop reads CASSPGSTIYF. CDR3 nucleotide sequence: TGTGCCAGCAGTCCCGGAAGCACCATATATTTT.

As to this clonotype: A much larger clone sits a single nucleotide away, making a read error possible. The genes are TRBV5-1 and TRBJ2-7, with TRBD2 identical over 10 bases. CDR1 is SGHRS, CDR2 YFSETQ, per germline. With V trimmed by 4 bases and J by 7 bases, 11 bases remained unmatched. The CDR3 loop spans 15 amino acids. CDR3 DNA sequence: TGCGCCAGCAGCCGCGGACTAGCGGCGCCGGATGAGCAGTACTTC. It translates to CASSRGLAAPDEQYF.

This clonotype was counted a few times. This chain links TRBV5-8 with TRBJ1-1; D is unclear. The ends were cut back, 2 bases at V and 0 bases at J, with 8 bases in the middle. The CDR3 is 14 residues long. Germline-derived CDR1 and CDR2 are SGHTS and YDEGEE. In DNA, the CDR3 is TGTGCCAGCAGCTTAGAACTTCTGAACACTGAAGCTTTCTTT. It encodes CASSLELLNTEAFF.

This clonotype came up many times. The chain joins TRBV29-1 to TRBJ2-3; D remains unclear. Germline V gene data show CDR1 as SQVTM and CDR2 as ANQGSEA. V was clipped by 4 bases and J by 1 base, with 6 bases between them. This CDR3 contains 12 residues. Written as DNA, the CDR3 is TGCAGCGTTGTTCAGGGCACAGATACGCAGTATTTT. Amino acids: CSVVQGTDTQYF.

This chain links TRBV6-5 with TRBJ2-2; D perhaps matches TRBD1 (6 bases). Per germline, CDR1 MNHEY and CDR2 SVGAGI. Trimming took 5 bases from V and 7 from J, leaving 11 bases between them. The CDR3 is made up of 13 amino acids. This CDR3 is CASSPRQVGELFF. The CDR3 DNA sequence: TGTGCCAGCAGTCCGCGACAGGTCGGGGAGCTGTTTTTT.

Details on this clonotype: This may stem from a read error, because a much larger clone lies one nucleotide away. The J gene is TRBJ2-7, the V gene TRBV9; TRBD2 matches 7 bases. J lost 7 bases, V lost 7 bases, and 8 bases had no gene match. The CDR3 loop spans 12 amino acids. From germline, CDR1 is SGDLS and CDR2 YYNGEE. In DNA form, the CDR3 reads TGTGCCAGCGCCGGGGGGTCGGGTGAGCAGTACTTC. The encoded protein is CASAGGSGEQYF.

Regarding this clonotype: A read error is possible here, since a much larger clone lies one base away. This rearrangement joins TRBV9 to TRBJ2-1; D not resolved. The CDR3 spans 12 residues. Germline V gene data show CDR1 as SGDLS and CDR2 as YYNGEE. The CDR3, as DNA: TGTGCCAGCAGCGGTACATACAATGAGCGGTTCTTC. Its translation is CASSGTYNERFF.

This clonotype was counted at least ten times. The chain has TRBV6-1 and TRBJ1-2; weak D call: TRBD1 (6 bases). The V gene lost 4 bases and the J gene lost 8 bases, with 14 bases spanning the gap. Per the germline V gene, CDR1 is MNHNS and CDR2 is SASEGT. CDR3 length: 13 residues. CDR3 residues: CASSVSQGSGYTF. CDR3 DNA sequence: TGTGCCAGCAGTGTTTCACAGGGTAGCGGCTACACCTTC.

The V and J genes are TRBV20-1 and TRBJ2-1; weak D call: TRBD1 (6 bases). Germline lookup yields CDR1 DFQATT and CDR2 SNEGSKA (reference sequence). Trimming cost V 6 bases and J 3 bases, with 12 bases left between them. The CDR3 contains 13 residues. The CDR3 DNA is TGCAGTGCCCCACCGACAGGCTACAATGAGCAGTTCTTC. This gives the protein CSAPPTGYNEQFF.

This clonotype was seen many times. The chain carries TRBV6-1 and TRBJ1-2, with D unclear. CDR3 length: 13 residues. Germline V gene data show CDR1 as MNHNS and CDR2 as SASEGT. V was trimmed by 5 bases and J by 3 bases, leaving 10 bases between them. The CDR3 sequence is CASSPGSDYGYTF. The CDR3 DNA reads as TGTGCCAGCAGTCCCGGGTCGGACTATGGCTACACCTTC.

The chain couples TRBV7-9 to TRBJ1-2; D remains unclear. The germline V and J ends were trimmed by 5 bases and 5 bases, with 18 bases remaining between them. Germline V gene sequence: CDR1 SEHNR, CDR2 FQNEAQ (reference sequence). The CDR3 runs 15 residues. CDR3 residues: CASSLEILSTYGYTF. CDR3 DNA sequence: TGTGCCAGCAGCCTTGAAATTTTATCTACTTATGGCTACACCTTC.

This clonotype was recorded a few times. The genes are TRBV9 and TRBJ2-1, with 7 bases matching TRBD2. There are 16 residues in the CDR3. J gave up 2 bases and V 4 bases, and 9 bases lay outside the gene matches. Germline-derived CDR1 and CDR2 are SGDLS and YYNGEE. The CDR3, as DNA: TGTGCCAGCAGCCCCCGAGCGGGGAGCCCCTACAATGAGCAGTTCTTC. Residues: CASSPRAGSPYNEQFF. The full variable domain, in which reference TRBV9 and TRBJ2-1 provide the parts outside the CDR3, is DSGVTQTPKHLITATGQRVTLRCSPRSGDLSVYWYQQSLDQGLQFLIQYYNGEERAKGNILERFSAQQFPDLHSELNLSSLELGDSALYFCASSPRAGSPYNEQFFGPGTRLTVL.

A word on this clonotype: This clone may be a read error of a much larger clone one base away. The rearrangement links TRBV5-1 to TRBJ1-2; 8 bases match TRBD1. This CDR3 comprises 14 residues. CDR1 SGHRS and CDR2 YFSETQ come from the germline V gene. V gave up 4 bases and J gave up 7 bases; unmatched junction bases: 9. The CDR3: CASSTSGQEGGYTF. CDR3 coding DNA: TGCGCCAGCAGCACCTCGGGACAGGAGGGTGGCTACACCTTC. Combining the CDR3 with reference TRBV5-1 and TRBJ1-2 gives the whole variable domain KAGVTQTPRYLIKTRGQQVTLSCSPISGHRSVSWYQQTPGQGLQFLFEYFSETQRNKGNFPGRFSGRQFSNSRSEMNVSTLELGDSALYLCASSTSGQEGGYTFGSGTRLTVV.

This clonotype was counted many times. The CDR3 coding sequence is TGTGCCAGCAGCCCGACTAGCGGGGGCCCCGATGTCACGGCAGATACGCAGTATTTT. Protein product: CASSPTSGGPDVTADTQYF. V usage is TRBV7-9 and J usage is TRBJ2-3, with 12 positions matching TRBD2. Trimming cost V 5 bases and J 4 bases; bases outside gene matches: 16. This CDR3 region has 19 residues. Germline CDR1 reads SEHNR; CDR2 reads FQNEAQ (reference sequence).

This clonotype came up a few times. A much larger clonotype is one base distant, so this may be a read error. The chain is built from TRBV12-3 or TRBV12-4 and TRBJ2-3; a possible D gene is TRBD1 (6 bases). The CDR3 spans 15 residues. Here the CDR3 reads CASSQYRVSTDMQYF. The CDR3 nucleotides are TGTGCCAGCAGTCAATACAGGGTGAGCACAGATATGCAGTATTTT.

This clonotype was observed many times. A read error may produce the germline difference seen at one junction end. The V and J genes are TRBV9 and TRBJ1-4, with TRBD1 matching 8 bases. From germline, CDR1 is SGDLS and CDR2 YYNGEE. The CDR3 runs to 14 residues. The CDR3 protein is CASSARTGNGKLFF. CDR3 sequence (DNA): TGTGCCAGCAGCGCCCGGACAGGGAATGGAAAACTGTTTTTT.

This clonotype showed up many times. The rearrangement joins TRBV4-3 to TRBJ2-6; D unclear. CDR3 length equals 17 residues. Germline loops: CDR1 LGHNA, CDR2 YSLEER. V lost 0 bases and J lost 1, with 10 bases in between. DNA for the CDR3: TGCGCCAGCAGCCAAGATCTTCGGCCTTCTGGGGCCAACGTCCTGACTTTC. It specifies CASSQDLRPSGANVLTF.

This clonotype has just a few counts. The chain has TRBV7-2 and TRBJ2-2; the match to TRBD1 covers 7 bases. Germline assignment: CDR1 SGHTA and CDR2 FQGNSA. The CDR3 has 14 amino acids. V was clipped by 5 bases and J by 4 bases; unmatched bases: 4. CDR3 loop: CASSREGATGELFF. CDR3 bases: TGTGCCAGCAGCAGAGAGGGGGCCACCGGGGAGCTGTTTTTT.

This clonotype has ten or more counts. CDR3 nucleotide sequence: TGTGCCAGCAGGAGAGCCGGGGTAAACACAGATACGCAGTATTTT. This encodes CASRRAGVNTDTQYF. V and J are TRBV12-3 or TRBV12-4 and TRBJ2-3, with D possibly being TRBD2 (5 bases). CDR3 length equals 15 residues. The V end was cut by 6 bases, the J end by 2 bases, with 15 bases between.

Many counts were recorded for this clonotype. The chain combines TRBV11-2 with TRBJ2-7; TRBD1 matches at 7 bases. CDR1 is SGHAT, CDR2 FQNNGV, per germline. The length of the CDR3 is 12 residues. The V and J ends lost 5 bases and 5 bases, in that order; junction bases with no gene match: 3. In nucleotides, the CDR3 is TGTGCCAGCAGCAAAACAGGGGACGAGCAGTACTTC. Protein: CASSKTGDEQYF.

There are many counts of this clonotype. The V gene is TRBV11-2, the J gene TRBJ2-1, with D unclear. The germline V gene encodes CDR1 SGHAT and CDR2 FQNNGV. Trimming cost V 1 base and J 8 bases, with 9 bases left between them. The CDR3 is 13 amino acids. CDR3 in amino acids: CASSLAQKDEQFF. The DNA for the CDR3 is TGTGCCAGCAGCTTAGCTCAAAAGGATGAGCAGTTCTTC.

This clonotype was counted ten times or more. The V call is TRBV5-1, the J call TRBJ2-6, with D tentatively TRBD1 (6 bases). Trimming took off 7 bases at V and 0 bases at J, with 20 bases between the two ends. CDR3 size: 18 residues. Per germline, CDR1 SGHRS and CDR2 YFSETQ. This chain's CDR3 is CASETGFAFDSGANVLTF. DNA of the CDR3: TGCGCCAGCGAGACAGGATTCGCGTTTGACTCTGGGGCCAACGTCCTGACTTTC.

On this clonotype: This could be a read error, since a much larger clone is one nucleotide away. This chain connects TRBV7-2 to TRBJ1-6; maybe TRBD1 (5 bases). V was shortened by 5 bases and J by 18 bases, with 20 bases between the two germline ends. The germline V gene has CDR1 SGHTA and CDR2 FQGNSA. The CDR3 has 13 amino acids. CDR3 loop: CASSHPDSTARHF. The CDR3 DNA follows: TGTGCCAGCAGCCACCCCGACAGTACGGCCCGCCACTTT.

This clonotype was detected a few times. The rearrangement joins TRBV10-3 to TRBJ1-2, with 11 bases that match TRBD1. After removal of 3 bases from V and 7 bases from J, the junction contained 10 bases not matched to a gene. This CDR3 spans 16 amino acids. CDR1 and CDR2 from the germline V gene are ENHRY and SYGVKD. CDR3 nucleotides: TGTGCCATCAGTGAAAGAGGGACAGGGGGTAGCTGTGGCTACACCTTC. Its protein product is CAISERGTGGSCGYTF.